This T cell receptor beta chain was recorded in a study of blood T cell repertoires in COVID-19. Clinical histories supplied by participants themselves formed the basis of cohort assignment. This CDR3 contains 16 residues. Looked up from germline, CDR1 is SGHTA and CDR2 is FQGTGA. V was pared by 3 bases and J by 6 bases, with 2 bases of the junction left unmatched. Original processing methods: Cell counts per sample came from amplifying reference gene primers. Clones were sequenced by immunoSEQ multiplex PCR, and TCRdb holds only the in-frame ones, with some missing. V and J calls and clone size follow that table, whereas D and trimming were derived from the DNA. The sample yields roughly 150,000 clones, approximately 84% seen once. This clone has only one observation. The same CDR3 arises from other DNA sequences in this sample as well.

The J gene is TRBJ2-2, the V gene TRBV7-3; TRBD2 matches 15 bases. The sample taken for sequencing was PBMCs or T cells enriched from blood (not recorded which). The clonotype comes from a young woman who had been exposed to COVID-19. Here the CDR3 reads CASSFGLAGGAGELFF. The CDR3, as DNA: TGTGCCAGCAGCTTCGGACTAGCGGGAGGGGCCGGGGAGCTGTTTTTT.